This TCR beta chain was identified during a study of technical replicates of blood from a few donors. Libraries were prepared by immunoSEQ multiplex PCR; TCRdb keeps only in-frame clonotypes and omits some of them. Counted here are about 97,000 clones, approximately 94% occurring once; the ten biggest clones make up 0.25% to 0.35%. With 1 base clipped from V and 4 bases from J, the junction kept 8 bases outside the gene matches. This CDR3 is 16 amino acids long. From germline, CDR1 is MNHEY and CDR2 SVGAGI. This TCR came from a human donor in good health. Sequenced sample: T cells isolated from PBMCs. This sequence joins TRBV6-5 and TRBJ2-3, with 7 bases lining up with TRBD2. DNA of the CDR3: TGTGCCAGCAGTTACTTAATGGGAGGGCCCTCAGATACGCAGTATTTT. This codes for CASSYLMGGPSDTQYF.